This note documents a single T cell receptor (beta chain) sequence. The antigen remains unidentified. The protocol was immunoSEQ multiplex PCR, while the TCRdb copy is restricted to in-frame clones and leaves out a portion. Here the sample spans 95,000 to 110,000 clones, about 90% being singletons. J was trimmed by 6 bases and V by 6 bases; bases with no gene match: 7. CDR1 is MDHEN, CDR2 SYDVKM, per germline. The CDR3 is 14 amino acids. The data were taken from a study of T cell responses to AZD1222 COVID-19 vaccine. Study conclusions and caveats: Increased Spike-specific TCR breadth and depth were observed after two AZD1222 doses.

The chain links TRBV28 to TRBJ1-5; TRBD1 matches at 8 bases. Source: peripheral blood, taken 28 days after the second AZD1222 dose. This receptor was taken from an adult who received the AZD1222 COVID-19 vaccine. The CDR3 coding sequence is TGTGCCAGCAGGGCCGGACAGGGAGTTCAGCCCCAGCATTTT. The encoded protein is CASRAGQGVQPQHF.